This T cell receptor (beta chain) originates from a study of blood T cell repertoires in COVID-19. About the study: Researchers got acute and convalescent COVID-19 samples from the United States, Italy and Spain.

Participant ages covered roughly 18 to 89 years across about 22 US areas. Which cohort a participant joined came from the clinical history participants gave. Donors of Cohort 3 who recovered were those that had two negative PCRs, clearance, or symptom resolution. Germline-derived CDR1 and CDR2 are SQVTM and ANQGSEA. Trimming removed 4 bases from V and 7 bases from J, with 10 bases in between. This CDR3 has 11 residues. Sequencing was performed with immunoSEQ multiplex PCR; in TCRdb, only in-frame clones are kept and a portion is missing. The repertoire has approximately 300,000 clones, 85% to 90% of them found once; the top ten carry about 10%.

Input material: PBMCs or T cells enriched from blood (not recorded which). The TCR sequence derives from a young woman who had recovered from COVID-19. This rearrangement joins TRBV29-1 to TRBJ1-2; D unclear. The CDR3 protein is CSVVVGFGYTF. The CDR3 DNA follows: TGCAGCGTTGTGGTCGGGTTTGGCTACACCTTC.